These 13 T cell receptor beta chains were all obtained from the same sample, sequenced in a study of blood T cell repertoires in COVID-19. The repertoire was sequenced with immunoSEQ multiplex PCR; TCRdb's copy has only in-frame clones and lacks some. The sample has a few hundred thousand clones; about 88% are singletons. The specimen sequenced was PBMCs or T cells enriched from blood (not recorded which). The receptors here all came from a woman aged 18-29 years who had recovered from COVID-19.

This CDR3 reads CALSGTNNYEQYF. The DNA of the CDR3 is TGTGCCTTATCCGGGACTAACAACTACGAGCAGTACTTC. The rearrangement uses TRBV30 and TRBJ2-7; 7 bases fit TRBD2. V lost 7 bases, J lost 3 bases, and 9 bases stayed unmatched. Germline V lookup: CDR1 GTSNPN, CDR2 SVGIG (reference sequence). This CDR3 comprises 13 residues.

The chain recombines TRBV27 with TRBJ2-4; TRBD1 matches at 9 bases. The CDR3 extends over 15 amino acids. Per the germline V gene, CDR1 is MNHEY and CDR2 is SMNVEV (reference sequence). The ends lost 0 bases at V and 9 bases at J; junction bases unmatched: 6. CDR3 sequence (DNA): TGTGCCAGCAGTTTATCCGGGACAGGGTTGAGCATTCAGTACTTC. It is translated as CASSLSGTGLSIQYF.

The chain uses TRBV7-6 and TRBJ1-2; tentative D call: TRBD1 (6 bases). Germline CDR1 is SGHVS and CDR2 is FNYEAQ. Trimming cost V 1 base and J 7 bases, with 19 bases left between them. The CDR3 contains 16 residues. DNA for the CDR3: TGTGCCAGCAGCTTAGGGAAACAGGGAAAATACGGTGGCTACACCTTC. Amino acid sequence: CASSLGKQGKYGGYTF.

V is TRBV21-1 and J is TRBJ1-2; whether TRBD1, the table's D call, matches the DNA was not checked. TRBV21-1 is annotated as a pseudogene. This CDR3 region has 14 residues. The CDR3: CAREKTGSNYGYTF. CDR3 coding DNA: TGTGCCAGAGAGAAGACAGGATCTAACTATGGCTACACCTTC.

The J gene is TRBJ1-1, the V gene TRBV6-5; no firm D call. Germline CDR1 is MNHEY and CDR2 is SVGAGI. There are 14 residues in the CDR3. V was trimmed by 0 bases and J by 5 bases, leaving 10 bases between them. CDR3 nucleotide sequence: TGTGCCAGCAGTTACTCGGAATCGGGGACTGAAGCTTTCTTT. The encoded protein is CASSYSESGTEAFF.

The chain carries TRBV7-8 and TRBJ1-6, with 7 bases lining up with TRBD1. V lost 1 base, J lost 10 bases, and 7 bases stayed unmatched. CDR3 length: 15 amino acids. Germline assignment: CDR1 SGHVS and CDR2 FQNEAQ. The CDR3 bases are TGTGCCAGCAGCTTAGAACGGGACAGAAGGTCACCCCTCCACTTT. Protein: CASSLERDRRSPLHF.

The gene calls are TRBV4-1 and TRBJ1-6, with 9 nucleotides matching TRBD1. The V gene's germline CDR1 is MGHRA and CDR2 YSYEKL. The CDR3 extends over 18 amino acids. With V trimmed by 1 base and J by 1 base, 5 bases remained unmatched. CDR3 coding DNA: TGCGCCAGCAGCCAAGTCGGGACAGGGCAGTCCTATAATTCACCCCTCCACTTT. It encodes CASSQVGTGQSYNSPLHF.

The chain joins TRBV30 to TRBJ1-5; D is unresolved. The V and J ends lost 4 bases and 5 bases respectively, with 15 bases between them. This CDR3 is built from 14 residues. Germline loops: CDR1 GTSNPN, CDR2 SVGIG (reference sequence). Written as DNA, the CDR3 is TGTGCCTGGAATGCTGGGCAGATGGATCAGCCCCAGCATTTT. This translates into CAWNAGQMDQPQHF.

The chain recombines TRBV4-1 with TRBJ2-7; 7 bases align to TRBD1. Trimming removed 0 bases from V and 2 bases from J; junction bases left unmatched: 4. The CDR3 has 15 amino acids. Germline loops: CDR1 MGHRA, CDR2 YSYEKL. Written as DNA, the CDR3 is TGCGCCAGCAGCCAAGAGCCAGGGGGTGCCTACGAGCAGTACTTC. It is translated as CASSQEPGGAYEQYF.

This clone was picked up one time. The gene calls are TRBV7-2 and TRBJ2-1, with 9 positions matching TRBD2. The germline V gene has CDR1 SGHTA and CDR2 FQGNSA. Losses at the gene ends were 1 base for V and 6 bases for J; bases not matched to a gene: 7. There are 16 residues in the CDR3. The CDR3, as DNA: TGTGCCAGCAGCTTAGGTTTTGGACTAGCGACCAATGAGCAGTTCTTC. The encoded protein is CASSLGFGLATNEQFF.

The chain combines TRBV25-1 with TRBJ1-1; 10 bases fit TRBD1. CDR1 is MGHDK and CDR2 is SYGVNS in the germline V gene. The CDR3 extends over 16 amino acids. Germline trimming cut 1 base from V and 7 bases from J; bases unmatched to any gene: 9. CDR3: CASSEFGGTGVVEAFF. CDR3 bases: TGTGCCAGCAGTGAATTCGGCGGGACAGGGGTAGTTGAAGCTTTCTTT.

The chain links TRBV21-1 to TRBJ2-5; the table's TRBD1 call for D was not verified on the DNA. TRBV21-1 is tagged as a pseudogene. The CDR3 runs to 15 residues. The CDR3 DNA reads TGTGCCAGCAGCATACGACAGGAACGAAGGGAGACCCAGTACTTC. The encoded protein is CASSIRQERRETQYF.

The chain uses TRBV5-5 and TRBJ1-2; 7 nucleotides match TRBD1. This CDR3 region has 14 residues. Germline V gives CDR1 SGHKS, CDR2 YYEKEE (reference sequence). J was trimmed by 1 base and V by 4 bases; bases with no gene match: 4. CDR3 DNA: TGTGCCAGCAGCCTACAGGGGCGTAACTATGGCTACACCTTC. Translated, it gives CASSLQGRNYGYTF.